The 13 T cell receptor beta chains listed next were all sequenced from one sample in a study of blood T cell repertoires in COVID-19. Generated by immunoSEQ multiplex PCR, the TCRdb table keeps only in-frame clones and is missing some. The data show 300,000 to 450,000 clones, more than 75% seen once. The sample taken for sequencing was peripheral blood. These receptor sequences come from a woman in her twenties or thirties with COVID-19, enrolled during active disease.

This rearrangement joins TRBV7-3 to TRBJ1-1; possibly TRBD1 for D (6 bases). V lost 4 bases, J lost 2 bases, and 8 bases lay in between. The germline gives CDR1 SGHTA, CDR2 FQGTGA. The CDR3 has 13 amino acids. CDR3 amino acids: CASSSRGNTEAFF. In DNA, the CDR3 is TGTGCCAGCAGCTCCAGGGGTAACACTGAAGCTTTCTTT.

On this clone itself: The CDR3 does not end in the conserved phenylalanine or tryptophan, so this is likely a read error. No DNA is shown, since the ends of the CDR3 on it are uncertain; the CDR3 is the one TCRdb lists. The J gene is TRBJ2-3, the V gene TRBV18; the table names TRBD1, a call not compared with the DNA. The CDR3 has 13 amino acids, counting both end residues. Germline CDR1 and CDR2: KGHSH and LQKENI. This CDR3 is CASSRDSGQGYNL.

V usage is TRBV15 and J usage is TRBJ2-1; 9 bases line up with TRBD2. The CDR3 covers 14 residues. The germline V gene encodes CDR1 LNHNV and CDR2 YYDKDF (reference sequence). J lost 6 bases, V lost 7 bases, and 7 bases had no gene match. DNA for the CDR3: TGTGCCACCACTTCGGGACTAGCTCCCAATGAGCAGTTCTTC. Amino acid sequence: CATTSGLAPNEQFF.

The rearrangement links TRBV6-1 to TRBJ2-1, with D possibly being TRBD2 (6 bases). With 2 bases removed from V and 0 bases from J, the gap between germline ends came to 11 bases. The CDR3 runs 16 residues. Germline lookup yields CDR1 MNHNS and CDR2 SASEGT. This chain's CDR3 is CASSELAGSSYNEQFF. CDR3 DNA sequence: TGTGCCAGCAGTGAATTGGCCGGGAGCTCCTACAATGAGCAGTTCTTC.

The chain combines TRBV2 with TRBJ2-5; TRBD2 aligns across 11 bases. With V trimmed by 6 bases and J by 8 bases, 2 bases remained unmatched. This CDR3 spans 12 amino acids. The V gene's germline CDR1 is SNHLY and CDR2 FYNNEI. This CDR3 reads CASRLAGGTQYF. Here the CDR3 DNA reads TGTGCCAGCAGGCTAGCGGGAGGAACCCAGTACTTC.

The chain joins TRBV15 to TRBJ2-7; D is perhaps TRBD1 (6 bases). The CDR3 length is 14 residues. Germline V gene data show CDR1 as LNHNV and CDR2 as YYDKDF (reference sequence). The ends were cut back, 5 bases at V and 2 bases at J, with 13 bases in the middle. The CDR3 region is CATSALTGPYEQYF. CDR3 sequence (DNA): TGTGCCACCAGCGCCCTGACAGGCCCCTACGAGCAGTACTTC.

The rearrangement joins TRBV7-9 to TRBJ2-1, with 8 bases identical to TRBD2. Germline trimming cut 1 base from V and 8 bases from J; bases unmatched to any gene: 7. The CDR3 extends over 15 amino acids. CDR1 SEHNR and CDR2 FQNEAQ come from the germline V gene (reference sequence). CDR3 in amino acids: CASSLESSGIYEQFF. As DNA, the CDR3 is TGTGCCAGCAGCTTAGAGAGTAGCGGGATCTATGAGCAGTTCTTC.

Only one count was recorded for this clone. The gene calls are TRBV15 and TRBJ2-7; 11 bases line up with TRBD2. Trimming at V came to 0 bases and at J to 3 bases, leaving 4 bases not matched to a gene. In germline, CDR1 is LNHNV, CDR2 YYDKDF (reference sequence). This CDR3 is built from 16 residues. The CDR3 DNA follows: TGTGCCACCAGCAGAGACACCGGGACTAGCGGCTACGAGCAGTACTTC. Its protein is CATSRDTGTSGYEQYF.

The CDR3 loop is CAISRGTSGRTVGNEQFF. CDR3 bases: TGTGCCATTTCACGCGGTACTAGCGGGAGAACGGTTGGGAATGAGCAGTTCTTC. The V and J genes are TRBV10-3 and TRBJ2-1; 11 bases are a match to TRBD2. The germline V gene has CDR1 ENHRY and CDR2 SYGVKD. The length of the CDR3 is 18 residues. With 9 bases clipped from V and 7 bases from J, the junction kept 20 bases outside the gene matches.

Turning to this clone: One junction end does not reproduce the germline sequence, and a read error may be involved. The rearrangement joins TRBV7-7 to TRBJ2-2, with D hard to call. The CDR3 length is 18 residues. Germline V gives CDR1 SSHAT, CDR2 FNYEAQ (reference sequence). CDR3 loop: CASSPLGVVGANTGELFF. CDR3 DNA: TGTGCTAGCAGCCCCCTAGGTGTAGTGGGTGCGAACACCGGGGAGCTGTTTTTT.

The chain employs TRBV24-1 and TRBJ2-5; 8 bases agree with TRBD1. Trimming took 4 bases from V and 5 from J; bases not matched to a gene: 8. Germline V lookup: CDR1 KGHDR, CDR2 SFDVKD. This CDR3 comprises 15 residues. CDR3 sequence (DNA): TGTGCCACCAGTGACCCCCAGGGGGCGGATGAGACCCAGTACTTC. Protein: CATSDPQGADETQYF.

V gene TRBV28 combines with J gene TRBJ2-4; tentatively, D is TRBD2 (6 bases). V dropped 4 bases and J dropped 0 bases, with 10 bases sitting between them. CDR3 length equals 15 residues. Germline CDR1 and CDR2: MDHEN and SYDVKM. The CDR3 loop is CASSSTGLAKNIQYF. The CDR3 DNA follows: TGTGCCAGCAGTTCGACGGGACTAGCCAAAAACATTCAGTACTTC.

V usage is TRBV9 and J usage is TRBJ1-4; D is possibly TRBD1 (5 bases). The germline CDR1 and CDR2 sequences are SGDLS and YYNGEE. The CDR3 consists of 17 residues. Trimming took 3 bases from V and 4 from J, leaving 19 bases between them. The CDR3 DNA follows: TGTGCCAGCAGCGGGGGGAGGTGGGTAGAAGATAATGAAAAACTGTTTTTT. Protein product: CASSGGRWVEDNEKLFF.